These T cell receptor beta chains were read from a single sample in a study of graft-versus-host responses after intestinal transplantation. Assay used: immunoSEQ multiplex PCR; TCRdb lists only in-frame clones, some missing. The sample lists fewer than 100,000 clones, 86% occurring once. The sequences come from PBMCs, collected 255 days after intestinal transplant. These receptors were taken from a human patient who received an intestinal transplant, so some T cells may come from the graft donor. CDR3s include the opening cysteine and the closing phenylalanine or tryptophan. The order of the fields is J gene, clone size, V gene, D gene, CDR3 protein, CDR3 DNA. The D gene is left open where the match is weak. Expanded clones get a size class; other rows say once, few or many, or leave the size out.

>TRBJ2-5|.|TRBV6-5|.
CASTYGIEQGTQYF
TGTGCCAGCACCTATGGTATAGAGCAAGGGACCCAGTACTTC
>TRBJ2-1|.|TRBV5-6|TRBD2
CASSSLAGGSSYNEQFF
TGTGCCAGCAGCTCTTTAGCGGGTGGGAGCTCCTACAATGAGCAGTTCTTC
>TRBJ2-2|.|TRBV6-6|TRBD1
CASSFTYRGRGGELFF
TGTGCCAGCAGTTTCACTTACAGGGGGCGGGGCGGGGAGCTGTTTTTT
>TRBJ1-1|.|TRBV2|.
CASGLIGTEAFF
TGTGCCAGCGGGTTGATAGGGACTGAAGCTTTCTTT
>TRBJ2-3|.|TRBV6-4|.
CASSDSGLITDTQYF
TGTGCCAGCAGTGACTCTGGACTCATCACAGATACGCAGTATTTT
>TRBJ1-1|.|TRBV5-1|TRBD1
CASSLPTGAGTEAFF
TGCGCCAGCAGCCTCCCGACAGGGGCGGGTACTGAAGCTTTCTTT
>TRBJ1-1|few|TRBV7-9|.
CASSFKAGNGEAFF
TGTGCCAGCAGCTTTAAGGCGGGGAACGGCGAAGCTTTCTTT
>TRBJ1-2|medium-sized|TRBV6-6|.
CASSYVSSAYGYTF
TGTGCCAGCAGTTATGTTTCGTCAGCCTATGGCTACACCTTC
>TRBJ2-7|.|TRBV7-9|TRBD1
CASSLVGQGDNFYEQYF
TGTGCCAGCAGCTTAGTAGGACAGGGTGACAACTTTTACGAGCAGTACTTC
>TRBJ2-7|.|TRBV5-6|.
CASSTGHRYEQYF
TGTGCCAGCAGTACGGGACACCGTTACGAGCAGTACTTC
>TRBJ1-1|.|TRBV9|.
CASSVSGGSAEAFF
TGTGCCAGCAGCGTTTCTGGGGGAAGCGCTGAAGCTTTCTTT
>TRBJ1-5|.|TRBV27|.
CASRPGTEGRPQHF
TGTGCCAGCAGACCTGGGACGGAAGGACGGCCCCAGCATTTT
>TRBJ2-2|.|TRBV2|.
CASSEHRAGTGELFF
TGTGCCAGCAGTGAACACAGGGCGGGCACCGGGGAGCTGTTTTTT
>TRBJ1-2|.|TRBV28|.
CASSGAIPGGGYTF
TGTGCCAGCAGTGGGGCGATTCCGGGGGGTGGCTACACCTTC
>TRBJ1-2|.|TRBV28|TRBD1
CASRSGQGNYGYTF
TGTGCCAGCAGATCGGGACAGGGGAACTATGGCTACACCTTC
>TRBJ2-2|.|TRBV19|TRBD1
CASSLGVGQGLTGELFF
TGTGCCAGTAGTTTGGGAGTGGGACAGGGGTTAACCGGGGAGCTGTTTTTT
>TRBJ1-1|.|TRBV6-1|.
CASSEVGGLWMNTEAFF
TGTGCCAGCAGTGAAGTAGGGGGGCTTTGGATGAACACTGAAGCTTTCTTT
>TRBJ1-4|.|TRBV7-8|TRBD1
CASSLGTGRNEKLFF
TGTGCCAGCAGCTTAGGGACAGGAAGGAACGAAAAACTGTTTTTT
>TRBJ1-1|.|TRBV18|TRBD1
CASSPTPGTGVKETEAFF
TGTGCCAGCTCACCTACACCCGGGACAGGGGTTAAGGAAACTGAAGCTTTCTTT
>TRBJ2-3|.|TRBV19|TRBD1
CASMDRGLKDTQYF
TGTGCCAGTATGGACAGGGGGCTTAAAGATACGCAGTATTTT
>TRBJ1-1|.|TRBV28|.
CASSLPFGTEAFF
TGTGCCAGCAGTTTACCATTTGGCACTGAAGCTTTCTTT
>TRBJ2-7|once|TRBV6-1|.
CASSDMGLTPFEQYF
TGTGCCAGCAGTGATATGGGCTTGACCCCTTTCGAGCAGTACTTC
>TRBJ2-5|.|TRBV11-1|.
CASSLGQTQYF
TGTGCCAGCAGCTTAGGACAGACCCAGTACTTC
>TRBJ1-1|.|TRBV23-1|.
CASSPPVGTEAFF
TGCGCCAGCAGCCCTCCGGTTGGCACTGAAGCTTTCTTT
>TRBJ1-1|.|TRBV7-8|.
CASSLARGTEAFF
TGTGCCAGCAGCTTAGCGAGGGGGACTGAAGCTTTCTTT
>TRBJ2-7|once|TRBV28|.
CASSFGLADSPQEQYF
TGTGCCAGCAGTTTTGGGCTCGCCGACAGCCCACAGGAGCAGTACTTC
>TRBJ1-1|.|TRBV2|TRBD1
CASSEAGRGLGDTEAFF
TGTGCCAGCAGTGAAGCGGGCAGGGGGCTGGGTGACACTGAAGCTTTCTTT
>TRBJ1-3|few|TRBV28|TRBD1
CASSALGQGARNTIYF
TGTGCCAGCAGTGCCTTGGGACAGGGGGCGAGAAACACCATATATTTT
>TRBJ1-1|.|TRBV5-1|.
CASSLAIGGNTEAFF
TGCGCCAGCAGCTTGGCCATTGGGGGGAACACTGAAGCTTTCTTT
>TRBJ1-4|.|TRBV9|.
CASSPETVGSNEKLFF
TGTGCCAGCAGCCCGGAGACCGTGGGGAGTAATGAAAAACTGTTTTTT
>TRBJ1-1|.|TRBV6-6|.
CASSSAGTEAFF
TGTGCCAGCAGTTCAGCGGGCACTGAAGCTTTCTTT
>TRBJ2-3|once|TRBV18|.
CASSTTAGTSTDTQYF
TGTGCCAGCTCAACTACCGCAGGGACTAGCACAGATACGCAGTATTTT
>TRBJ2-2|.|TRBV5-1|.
CASSLYGPDRDLFF
TGCGCCAGCAGCTTGTACGGTCCGGATAGGGACCTGTTTTTT